These T cell receptor beta chains were read from a single sample in a study of T cell responses to AZD1222 COVID-19 vaccine. Assay: immunoSEQ multiplex PCR; the TCRdb copy retains only in-frame clones and omits some. The data hold tens of thousands of clones, with 80% to 90% observed a single time. Material: peripheral blood, obtained on day 0 of AZD1222 vaccination. These receptors originate from an adult in good health. CDR3s include the opening cysteine and the closing phenylalanine or tryptophan. D genes are given only for firm matches. Clone size, where shown, is once, few, many, or a class for clones that have expanded.

d_call j_call clone_size v_call cdr3_length cdr3_nt cdr3_aa
TRBD2 TRBJ2-3 NA TRBV4-3 17 TGCGCCAGCAGCCAGGAAGTAGCGGGGACTAGCACAGATACGCAGTATTTT CASSQEVAGTSTDTQYF
TRBD1 TRBJ2-7 few TRBV18 14 TGTGCCAGCTCACCAGAACAGGGGCGGTACGAGCAGTACTTC CASSPEQGRYEQYF
NA TRBJ1-1 NA TRBV5-1 13 TGCGCCAGCAGCTGGGCTCGGGACACTGAAGCTTTCTTT CASSWARDTEAFF
NA TRBJ2-1 NA TRBV7-9 13 TGTGCCGGGACCACCCAAGAGCGGGATGAGCAGTTCTTC CAGTTQERDEQFF
NA TRBJ1-1 NA TRBV3-1/TRBV3-2 14 TGTGCCAGCAGCACTGGACACCCAACGAATGAAGCTTTCTTT CASSTGHPTNEAFF
NA TRBJ1-1 NA TRBV19 14 TGTGCCAGTAGCTCCTACAGGGAGAACACTGAAGCTTTCTTT CASSSYRENTEAFF
NA TRBJ2-4 NA TRBV10-1 16 TGCGCCAGCAGTGATCCCGCGCCGTTGGCCAAAAACATTCAGTACTTC CASSDPAPLAKNIQYF
NA TRBJ1-5 NA TRBV6-6 15 TGTGCCAGCAGTTATGAGGCAGGGAAAACACAGCCCCAGCATTTT CASSYEAGKTQPQHF
NA TRBJ1-5 NA TRBV12-3/TRBV12-4 13 TGTGCCAGCAGTTTGGGAAGAGATCAGCCCCAGCATTTT CASSLGRDQPQHF
NA TRBJ2-2 once TRBV5-1 15 TGCGCCAGCAGCCGAAACTCAGGGGAGGGCGGGGAGCTGTTTTTT CASSRNSGEGGELFF
TRBD2 TRBJ2-1 NA TRBV4-1 16 TGCGCCAGCAGCCAAGCTAGCGGGAGCCCCTACAATGAGCAGTTCTTC CASSQASGSPYNEQFF
NA TRBJ2-1 NA TRBV7-8 17 TGTGCCAGCAGCTTAGCACCCGGTTTCGGGATTAACAATGAGCAGTTCTTC CASSLAPGFGINNEQFF
NA TRBJ1-2 NA TRBV24-1 15 TGTGCCACCAGCCGCGGGACGGTGGGTCGAGATGGCTACACCTTC CATSRGTVGRDGYTF
TRBD1 TRBJ1-2 NA TRBV7-9 13 TGTGCCAGCAGCACGGGACAGGTTGATGGCTACACCTTC CASSTGQVDGYTF
TRBD1 TRBJ1-4 NA TRBV6-1 14 TGTGCCAGCAGTGAGGTACAGGGGGCAGGAAAACTGTTTTTT CASSEVQGAGKLFF
TRBD2 TRBJ2-3 NA TRBV7-2 15 TGTGCCAGCAGTCCTAGCGGGACGAGGGGAGATACGCAGTATTTT CASSPSGTRGDTQYF
TRBD1 TRBJ1-2 NA TRBV27 15 TGTGCCAGCAGTCAGGGACAGGCGAGGATATATGGCTACACCTTC CASSQGQARIYGYTF
NA TRBJ2-7 once TRBV3-1/TRBV3-2 12 TGTGCCAGCAGCCAAACATCCTACGAGCAGTACTTC CASSQTSYEQYF
NA TRBJ2-1 NA TRBV5-1 12 TGCGCCAGCAGCGTCATAGGCAATGAGCAGTTCTTC CASSVIGNEQFF
NA TRBJ1-5 NA TRBV7-8 13 TGTGCCAGCAGCTTAGTCCCGGATCAGCCCCAGCATTTT CASSLVPDQPQHF
NA TRBJ1-1 NA TRBV5-1 14 TGCGCCAGCAGCTTGGCCAGTAGGAACACTGAAGCTTTCTTT CASSLASRNTEAFF
NA TRBJ2-1 NA TRBV7-9 13 TGTGCCAGCAGCTTATCAGGGACCCATGAGCAGTTCTTC CASSLSGTHEQFF
NA TRBJ2-1 NA TRBV24-1 14 TGTGCCACCAGTGATTTTCAGGGATTTACTGAGCAGTTCTTC CATSDFQGFTEQFF
NA TRBJ1-1 once TRBV7-2 15 TGTGCCAGCAGCTTAAGCAGGAACATGAACACTGAAGCTTTCTTT CASSLSRNMNTEAFF
NA TRBJ1-1 NA TRBV18 15 TGTGCCAGCTCACCACGGATTAACTTAAACACTGAAGCTTTCTTT CASSPRINLNTEAFF
TRBD1 TRBJ2-7 NA TRBV2 15 TGTGCCAGCAGCCTTAATTGGGACAGGTCCTACGAGCAGTACTTC CASSLNWDRSYEQYF
NA TRBJ2-7 once TRBV15 14 TGTGCCACCAGCTCCCGACTTAACTCCTACGAGCAGTACTTC CATSSRLNSYEQYF
NA TRBJ1-1 NA TRBV5-1 14 TGCGCCAGCACCCAGTCAGTGTCGAACACTGAAGCTTTCTTT CASTQSVSNTEAFF
NA TRBJ1-1 NA TRBV20-1 11 TGCAGTGTAACAACAGGCGCTGAAGCTTTCTTT CSVTTGAEAFF
NA TRBJ1-1 NA TRBV2 13 TGTGCCAGCATAGCCCACAGGGACACTGAAGCTTTCTTT CASIAHRDTEAFF
TRBD1 TRBJ2-6 NA TRBV7-2 17 TGTGCCAGCAGCTTAGTCCAGGGGGCGTCTGGGGCCAACGTCCTGACTTTC CASSLVQGASGANVLTF